This record concerns one TCR beta chain sequence. Random hexamers were used to reverse transcribe 0.5 to 1 ug of RNA. In TCRdb, the immunoSEQ multiplex PCR reads were re-called with MiXCR into one record per CDR3 protein. The top ten hold less than 0.08% of the sample, which has roughly 330,000 distinct CDR3 sequences, approximately 90% seen once. The data were obtained in a study of CD8 T cells in Susac syndrome. Sequencing was performed on CD4+ T cells from PBMCs. The receptor's source is a human donor with multiple sclerosis.

The CDR3 reads CATSRDLSTEAFF. CDR3 coding DNA: TGTGCCACCAGCAGAGATCTCTCTACTGAAGCTTTCTTT. V usage is TRBV15 and J usage is TRBJ1-1; D ambiguous. The CDR3 is 13 residues long. V was clipped by 0 bases and J by 5 bases, with 7 bases between them. Germline V gene sequence: CDR1 LNHNV, CDR2 YYDKDF (reference sequence). Combining the CDR3 with reference TRBV15 and TRBJ1-1 gives the whole variable domain DAMVIQNPRYQVTQFGKPVTLSCSQTLNHNVMYWYQQKSSQAPKLLFHYYDKDFNNEADTPDNFQSRRPNTSFCFLDIRSPGLGDTAMYLCATSRDLSTEAFFGQGTRLTVV.